A selection of T cell receptor beta chains follows, all from one sample in a study of response to subunit inactivated influenza vaccine. TCRdb called the RT-PCR reads again in MiXCR, with one record for every CDR3 protein. The sample holds 490,000 or so distinct CDR3 sequences, around 8% seen once. The material was PBMCs from blood, obtained less than 30 months after vaccination. The receptor source for this set is a man in his fifties or sixties who received an inactivated influenza vaccine. CDR3s include the opening cysteine and the closing phenylalanine or tryptophan. The order of the fields is J gene, V gene, CDR3 protein.

J gene: TRBJ2-1; V gene: TRBV20-1; CDR3 protein: CSAPQTSGRDTNEQFF
J gene: TRBJ1-6; V gene: TRBV27; CDR3 protein: CASSRTEAVPSPLHF
J gene: TRBJ2-1; V gene: TRBV20-1; CDR3 protein: CSARAELAGGPWLYNEQFF
J gene: TRBJ2-2; V gene: TRBV3-1; CDR3 protein: CASTFRYRGTNTGELFF
J gene: TRBJ2-5; V gene: TRBV6-1; CDR3 protein: CASSLPGAETQYF
J gene: TRBJ2-5; V gene: TRBV20-1; CDR3 protein: CSAQIPGQGSETQYF
J gene: TRBJ2-1; V gene: TRBV30; CDR3 protein: CAWRGTGTPDYNEQFF
J gene: TRBJ2-1; V gene: TRBV20-1; CDR3 protein: CSARVLDDNEQFF
J gene: TRBJ2-2; V gene: TRBV4-3; CDR3 protein: CASSQVISGRANTGELFF
J gene: TRBJ1-2; V gene: TRBV15; CDR3 protein: CATSRDSGRNYGYTF
J gene: TRBJ2-1; V gene: TRBV5-1; CDR3 protein: CASSPAEGWYNEQFF
J gene: TRBJ2-3; V gene: TRBV12-3/TRBV12-4; CDR3 protein: CASSLEGGTDTQYF
J gene: TRBJ1-4; V gene: TRBV27; CDR3 protein: CASSLSVGGNEKLFF
J gene: TRBJ2-3; V gene: TRBV12-3/TRBV12-4; CDR3 protein: CASSLRHTQYF
J gene: TRBJ1-2; V gene: TRBV4-3; CDR3 protein: CASSVRQGTDYTF
J gene: TRBJ2-5; V gene: TRBV3-1; CDR3 protein: CASSQRLAGLQETQYF
J gene: TRBJ2-5; V gene: TRBV3-1; CDR3 protein: CASSQELGGRDQETQYF
J gene: TRBJ1-2; V gene: TRBV6-1; CDR3 protein: CASSEYRPGSYGYTF
J gene: TRBJ1-2; V gene: TRBV4-3; CDR3 protein: CASSQYTLGEGDYGYTF
J gene: TRBJ1-4; V gene: TRBV4-2; CDR3 protein: CASSIEGGDEKLFF
J gene: TRBJ2-2; V gene: TRBV20-1; CDR3 protein: CSASGEIVGELFF
J gene: TRBJ2-2; V gene: TRBV29-1; CDR3 protein: CSARTGGDTGELFF
J gene: TRBJ1-4; V gene: TRBV15; CDR3 protein: CATSKYRETNEKLFF
J gene: TRBJ1-1; V gene: TRBV20-1; CDR3 protein: CSARDRGHLTPEAFF
J gene: TRBJ1-2; V gene: TRBV7-2; CDR3 protein: CASSLTGGGRYGYTF
J gene: TRBJ1-3; V gene: TRBV19; CDR3 protein: CASSTDRTGDGNTIYF
J gene: TRBJ2-7; V gene: TRBV7-8; CDR3 protein: CASRQRPGYVSYEQYF
J gene: TRBJ2-1; V gene: TRBV12-3/TRBV12-4; CDR3 protein: CASSLVNSNNEQFF
J gene: TRBJ1-2; V gene: TRBV10-3; CDR3 protein: CAISETDRVGGYTF
J gene: TRBJ1-4; V gene: TRBV6-5; CDR3 protein: CASSSLLEEEKLFF
J gene: TRBJ2-4; V gene: TRBV4-2; CDR3 protein: CASSQDSGLAKNIQYF
J gene: TRBJ1-5; V gene: TRBV27; CDR3 protein: CASSFSGGGQPQHF
J gene: TRBJ2-2; V gene: TRBV4-2; CDR3 protein: CASSQDTPTITGELFF
J gene: TRBJ2-1; V gene: TRBV10-3; CDR3 protein: CAISDPPSGRLNEQFF
J gene: TRBJ2-2; V gene: TRBV12-3/TRBV12-4; CDR3 protein: CASSLYRGTGELFF